This TCR beta chain originates from a study of blood T cells in healthy people across ages. This clonotype appeared many times. Losses at the gene ends were 4 bases for V and 4 bases for J; bases not matched to a gene: 7. The CDR3 is 13 residues long. Germline V CDR1 and CDR2: SQVTM, ANQGSEA. Next came a second PCR, run for 7 to 11 cycles, which used a sample-barcoded 5' primer along with a J-beta primer mix. The yield of each sample was at least 2.5 million CDR3-containing paired-end reads. One entry per CDR3 protein results from TCRdb running MiXCR on the 5' RACE reads. Here the sample spans roughly 1,700,000 distinct CDR3 sequences, 28% being singletons.

This rearrangement joins TRBV29-1 to TRBJ2-7; 7 bases are a match to TRBD2. This TCR derives from a woman aged 25 to 39 in good health. Sequenced: blood. CDR3 DNA: TGCAGCGTTGTCGCTAGGCGGGGGTACGAGCAGTACTTC. Translated, it gives CSVVARRGYEQYF.